There are a few counts of the clone carrying this TCR beta chain. As processed by the authors: For nucleated cells, counts were estimated from reference gene primer amplification. Profiled with immunoSEQ multiplex PCR; TCRdb holds only in-frame clones, not every one. V, J and clone size derive from that table, while D and trimming were established from the DNA sequence. The repertoire has approximately 170,000 clones, roughly 80% of them found once; the top ten carry around 12%. The entry originates in a study of blood T cell repertoires in COVID-19. Study information: T cells, B-cell-depleted T cells, or PBMCs provided the cDNA or gDNA that served as material.

The origin of this receptor is a woman in her 50s with acute or convalescent COVID-19. Sequenced: peripheral blood.

Here the CDR3 DNA reads TGTGCCTGGAGTGTACCTCTAGCGCGGGGACCCCTGAACACTGAAGCTTTCTTT. Translated, it gives CAWSVPLARGPLNTEAFF. The rearrangement uses TRBV30 and TRBJ1-1; tentative D call: TRBD1 (5 bases). V shed 0 bases and J shed 0 bases, with 20 bases lying between them. The CDR3 spans 18 residues. The germline CDR1 and CDR2 sequences are GTSNPN and SVGIG (reference sequence).